This TCR beta chain was identified in a study of cytomegalovirus exposure and HLA in healthy donors. PCR employed 60 Vbeta and 13 Jbeta primers. In the authors' workflow: It was a later analysis that counted some 80 million unique TCR beta chains, of which approximately 11 million were shared. Sequencing used immunoSEQ multiplex PCR; TCRdb keeps in-frame clones, though not all of them. The V and J calls and clone size come from that table; D and trimming were worked out from the DNA. In the table there are about 160,000 clones, 70% to 85% of which are singletons. Healthy people donating bone marrow made up the donors. The V gene's germline CDR1 is LNHDA and CDR2 SQIVND (reference sequence). V shed 5 bases, J shed 7 bases, and the junction held 13 bases outside the gene matches. The CDR3 is 17 amino acids.

The chain employs TRBV19 and TRBJ2-1, with 11 bases fitting TRBD2. The TCR was taken from a man aged 35-49 years in good health and CMV-seronegative. Sequencing was done on a sample of PBMCs. The CDR3 region has the DNA TGTGCCAGTAGTCGGACCTTAGCGGGAGGGTCTGGGAATGAGCAGTTCTTC. Translating it yields CASSRTLAGGSGNEQFF.